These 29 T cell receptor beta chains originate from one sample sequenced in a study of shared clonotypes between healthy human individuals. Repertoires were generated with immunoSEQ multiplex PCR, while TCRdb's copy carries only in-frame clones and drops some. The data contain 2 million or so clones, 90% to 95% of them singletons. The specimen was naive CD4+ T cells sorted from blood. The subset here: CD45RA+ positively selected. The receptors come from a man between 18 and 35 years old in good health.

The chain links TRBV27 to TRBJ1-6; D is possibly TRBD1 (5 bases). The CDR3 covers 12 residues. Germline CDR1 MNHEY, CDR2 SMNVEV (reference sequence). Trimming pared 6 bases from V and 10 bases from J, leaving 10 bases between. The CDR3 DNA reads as TGTGCCAGCAGGGGGAAGGGGTCACCCCTCCACTTT. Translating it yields CASRGKGSPLHF.

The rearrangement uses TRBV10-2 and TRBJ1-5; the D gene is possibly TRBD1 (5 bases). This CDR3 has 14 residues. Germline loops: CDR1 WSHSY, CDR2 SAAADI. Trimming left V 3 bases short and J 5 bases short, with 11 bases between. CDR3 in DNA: TGCGCCAGCAGTGAAAAGGGGCCAGATCAGCCCCAGCATTTT. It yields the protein CASSEKGPDQPQHF.

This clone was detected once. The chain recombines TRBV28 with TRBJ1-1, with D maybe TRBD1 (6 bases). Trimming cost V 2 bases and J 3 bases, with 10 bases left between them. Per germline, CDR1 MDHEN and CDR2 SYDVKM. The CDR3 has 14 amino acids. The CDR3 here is CASSLTGQYTEAFF. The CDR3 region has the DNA TGTGCCAGCAGTTTAACAGGGCAGTACACTGAAGCTTTCTTT.

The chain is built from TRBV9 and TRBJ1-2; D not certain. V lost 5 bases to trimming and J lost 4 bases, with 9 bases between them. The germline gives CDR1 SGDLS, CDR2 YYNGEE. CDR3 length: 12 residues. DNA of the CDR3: TGTGCCAGCAGGAGCGGTAGCTATGGCTACACCTTC. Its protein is CASRSGSYGYTF.

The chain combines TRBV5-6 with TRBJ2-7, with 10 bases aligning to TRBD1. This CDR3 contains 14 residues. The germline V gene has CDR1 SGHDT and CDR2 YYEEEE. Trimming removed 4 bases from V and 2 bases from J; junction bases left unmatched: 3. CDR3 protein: CASSEGTGAYEQYF. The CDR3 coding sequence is TGTGCCAGCAGCGAGGGGACAGGGGCCTACGAGCAGTACTTC.

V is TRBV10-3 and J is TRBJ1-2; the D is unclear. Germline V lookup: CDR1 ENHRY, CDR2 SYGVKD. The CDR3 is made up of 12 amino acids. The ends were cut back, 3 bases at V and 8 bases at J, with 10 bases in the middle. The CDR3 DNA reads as TGTGCCATCAGTGACCTAAGACAAGGCTACACCTTC. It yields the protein CAISDLRQGYTF.

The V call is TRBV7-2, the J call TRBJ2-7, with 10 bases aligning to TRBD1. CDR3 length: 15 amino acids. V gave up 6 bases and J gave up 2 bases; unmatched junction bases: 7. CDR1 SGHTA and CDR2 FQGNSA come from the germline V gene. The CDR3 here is CASRRDRGETYEQYF. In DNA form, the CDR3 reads TGTGCCAGCAGAAGGGACAGGGGAGAAACCTACGAGCAGTACTTC.

Written as DNA, the CDR3 is TGTGCCAGCAGCCAAGCGGGGGTCGGCACAGATACGCAGTATTTT. Its translation: CASSQAGVGTDTQYF. The rearrangement joins TRBV7-3 to TRBJ2-3; 8 bases match TRBD2. V shed 5 bases, J shed 1 base, and the junction held 5 bases outside the gene matches. Germline V gene lookup returns CDR1 SGHTA and CDR2 FQGTGA. The CDR3 has 15 residues.

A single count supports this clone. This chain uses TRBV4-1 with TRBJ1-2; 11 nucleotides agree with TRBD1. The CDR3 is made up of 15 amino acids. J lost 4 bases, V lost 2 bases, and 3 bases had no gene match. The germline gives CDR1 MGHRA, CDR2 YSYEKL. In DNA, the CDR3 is TGCGCCAGCAGCCAACAGGACAGGGGGCTCTATGGCTACACCTTC. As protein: CASSQQDRGLYGYTF.

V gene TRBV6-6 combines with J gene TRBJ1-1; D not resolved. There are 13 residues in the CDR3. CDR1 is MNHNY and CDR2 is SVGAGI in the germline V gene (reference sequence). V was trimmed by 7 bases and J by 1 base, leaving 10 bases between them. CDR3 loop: CASIVWGNTEAFF. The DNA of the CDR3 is TGTGCCAGCATTGTATGGGGGAACACTGAAGCTTTCTTT.

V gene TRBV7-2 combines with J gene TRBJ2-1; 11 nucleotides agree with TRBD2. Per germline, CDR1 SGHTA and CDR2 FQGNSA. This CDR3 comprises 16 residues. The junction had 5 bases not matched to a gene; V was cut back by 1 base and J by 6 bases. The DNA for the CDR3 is TGTGCCAGCAGCTTAGTGGGGGGACTAGCGGCCAATGAGCAGTTCTTC. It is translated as CASSLVGGLAANEQFF.

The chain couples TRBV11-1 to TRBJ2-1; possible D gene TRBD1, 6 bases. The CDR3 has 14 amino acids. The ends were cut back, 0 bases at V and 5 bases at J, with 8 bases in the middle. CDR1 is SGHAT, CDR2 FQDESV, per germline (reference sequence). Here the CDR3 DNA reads TGTGCCAGCAGCTTAGCTAGGGACAACAATGAGCAGTTCTTC. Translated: CASSLARDNNEQFF.

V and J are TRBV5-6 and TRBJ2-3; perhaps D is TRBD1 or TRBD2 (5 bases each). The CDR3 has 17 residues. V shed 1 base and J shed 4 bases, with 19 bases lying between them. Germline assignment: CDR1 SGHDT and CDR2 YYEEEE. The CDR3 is CASSLSGRMIISDTQYF. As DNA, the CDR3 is TGTGCCAGCAGCTTGTCAGGGAGAATGATCATTTCAGATACGCAGTATTTT.

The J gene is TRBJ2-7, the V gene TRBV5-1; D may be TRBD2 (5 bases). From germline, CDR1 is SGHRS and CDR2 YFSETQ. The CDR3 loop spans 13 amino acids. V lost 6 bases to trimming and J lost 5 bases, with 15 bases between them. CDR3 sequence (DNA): TGCGCCAGCACCCCACGCGGGTTCCACGAGCAGTACTTC. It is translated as CASTPRGFHEQYF.

CDR3 in amino acids: CASSQQTMNTEAFF. The CDR3, as DNA: TGTGCCAGCAGCCAACAGACCATGAACACTGAAGCTTTCTTT. V and J are TRBV14 and TRBJ1-1, with D unresolved. The V and J ends lost 2 bases and 0 bases respectively, with 7 bases between them. The CDR3 runs 14 residues. Germline V lookup: CDR1 SGHDN, CDR2 FVKESK.

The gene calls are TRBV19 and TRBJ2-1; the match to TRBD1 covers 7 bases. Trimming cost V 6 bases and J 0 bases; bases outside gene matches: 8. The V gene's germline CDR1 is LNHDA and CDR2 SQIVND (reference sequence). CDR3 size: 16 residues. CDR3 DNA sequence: TGTGCCAGTAGCGAACAGGGGCCCCCCTCCTACAATGAGCAGTTCTTC. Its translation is CASSEQGPPSYNEQFF.

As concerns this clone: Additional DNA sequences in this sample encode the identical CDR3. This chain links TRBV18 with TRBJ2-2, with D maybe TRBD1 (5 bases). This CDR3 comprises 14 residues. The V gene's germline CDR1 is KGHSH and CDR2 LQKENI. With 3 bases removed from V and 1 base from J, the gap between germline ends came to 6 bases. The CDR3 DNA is TGTGCCAGCTCACCCGACAGGAACACCGGGGAGCTGTTTTTT. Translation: CASSPDRNTGELFF.

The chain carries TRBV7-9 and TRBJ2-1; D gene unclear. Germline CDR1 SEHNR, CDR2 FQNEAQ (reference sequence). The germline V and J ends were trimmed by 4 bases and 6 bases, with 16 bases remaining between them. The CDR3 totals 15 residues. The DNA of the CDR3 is TGTGCCAGCAGCTATTGGCAGGACCCCGGCAATGAGCAGTTCTTC. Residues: CASSYWQDPGNEQFF.

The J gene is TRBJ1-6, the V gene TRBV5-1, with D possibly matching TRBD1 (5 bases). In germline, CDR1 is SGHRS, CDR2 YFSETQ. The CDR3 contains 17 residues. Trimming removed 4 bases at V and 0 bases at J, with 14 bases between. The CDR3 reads CASSKGRDSSYNSPLHF. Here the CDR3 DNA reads TGCGCCAGCAGCAAGGGACGGGATAGCTCCTATAATTCACCCCTCCACTTT. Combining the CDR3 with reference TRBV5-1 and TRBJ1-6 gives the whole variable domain KAGVTQTPRYLIKTRGQQVTLSCSPISGHRSVSWYQQTPGQGLQFLFEYFSETQRNKGNFPGRFSGRQFSNSRSEMNVSTLELGDSALYLCASSKGRDSSYNSPLHFGNGTRLTVT.

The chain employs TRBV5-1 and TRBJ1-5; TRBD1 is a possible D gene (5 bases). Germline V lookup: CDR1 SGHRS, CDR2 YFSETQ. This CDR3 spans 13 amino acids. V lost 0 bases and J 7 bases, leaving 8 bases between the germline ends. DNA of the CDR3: TGCGCCAGCAGCTTGGATGGGACCCAGCCCCAGCATTTT. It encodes CASSLDGTQPQHF. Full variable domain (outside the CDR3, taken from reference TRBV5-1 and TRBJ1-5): KAGVTQTPRYLIKTRGQQVTLSCSPISGHRSVSWYQQTPGQGLQFLFEYFSETQRNKGNFPGRFSGRQFSNSRSEMNVSTLELGDSALYLCASSLDGTQPQHFGDGTRLSIL.

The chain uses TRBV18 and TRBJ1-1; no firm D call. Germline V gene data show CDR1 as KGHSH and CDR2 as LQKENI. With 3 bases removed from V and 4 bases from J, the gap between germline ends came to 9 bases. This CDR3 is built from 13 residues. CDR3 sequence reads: CASSPPIGTEAFF. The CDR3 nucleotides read TGTGCCAGCTCACCTCCAATTGGCACTGAAGCTTTCTTT. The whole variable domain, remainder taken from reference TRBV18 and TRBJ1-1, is NAGVMQNPRHLVRRRGQEARLRCSPMKGHSHVYWYRQLPEEGLKFMVYLQKENIIDESGMPKERFSAEFPKEGPSILRIQQVVRGDSAAYFCASSPPIGTEAFFGQGTRLTVV.

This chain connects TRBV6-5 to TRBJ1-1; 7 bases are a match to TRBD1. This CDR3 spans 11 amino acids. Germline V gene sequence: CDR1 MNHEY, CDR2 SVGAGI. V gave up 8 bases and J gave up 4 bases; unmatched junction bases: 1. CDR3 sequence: CASEGATEAFF. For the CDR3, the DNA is TGTGCCAGCGAGGGGGCCACTGAAGCTTTCTTT.

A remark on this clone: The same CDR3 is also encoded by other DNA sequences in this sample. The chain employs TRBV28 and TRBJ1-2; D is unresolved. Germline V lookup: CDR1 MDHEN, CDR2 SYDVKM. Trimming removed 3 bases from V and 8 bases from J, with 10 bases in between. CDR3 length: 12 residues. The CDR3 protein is CASSFGVRGYTF. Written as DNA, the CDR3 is TGTGCCAGCAGTTTCGGGGTACGCGGCTACACCTTC.

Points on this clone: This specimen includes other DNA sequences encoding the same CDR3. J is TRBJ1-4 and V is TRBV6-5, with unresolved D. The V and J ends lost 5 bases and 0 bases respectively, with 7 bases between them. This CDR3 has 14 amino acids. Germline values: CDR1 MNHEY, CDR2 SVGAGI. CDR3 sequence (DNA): TGTGCCAGCAGTCGTAGTGCAACTAATGAAAAACTGTTTTTT. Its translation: CASSRSATNEKLFF.

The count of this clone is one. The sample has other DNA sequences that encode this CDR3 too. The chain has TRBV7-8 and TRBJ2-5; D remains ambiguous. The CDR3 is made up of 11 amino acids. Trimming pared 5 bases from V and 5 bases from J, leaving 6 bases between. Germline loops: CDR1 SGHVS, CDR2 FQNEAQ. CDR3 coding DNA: TGTGCCAGCAGCCCTAGGGAGACCCAGTACTTC. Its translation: CASSPRETQYF.

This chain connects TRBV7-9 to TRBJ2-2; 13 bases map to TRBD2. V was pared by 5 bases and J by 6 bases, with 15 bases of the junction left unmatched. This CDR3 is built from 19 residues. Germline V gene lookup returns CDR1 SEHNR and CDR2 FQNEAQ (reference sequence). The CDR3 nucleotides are TGTGCCAGCAGCCCCGGGACAGCTAGGACTAGCGGGGGCCCCGGGGAGCTGTTTTTT. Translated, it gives CASSPGTARTSGGPGELFF.

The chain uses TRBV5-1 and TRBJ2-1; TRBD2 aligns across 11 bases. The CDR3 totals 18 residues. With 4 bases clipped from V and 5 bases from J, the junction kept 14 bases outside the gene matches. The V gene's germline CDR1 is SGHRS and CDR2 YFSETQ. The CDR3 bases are TGCGCCAGCAGCCCCACGGCCACTAGCGGGGGCCCTAACAATGAGCAGTTCTTC. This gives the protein CASSPTATSGGPNNEQFF.

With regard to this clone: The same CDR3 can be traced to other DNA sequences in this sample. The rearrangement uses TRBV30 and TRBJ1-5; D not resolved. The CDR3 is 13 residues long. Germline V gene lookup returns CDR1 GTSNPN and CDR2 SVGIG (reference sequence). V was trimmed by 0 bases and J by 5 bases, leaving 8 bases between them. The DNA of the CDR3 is TGTGCCTGGAGTGTTGGAGGTGATCAGCCCCAGCATTTT. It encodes CAWSVGGDQPQHF.

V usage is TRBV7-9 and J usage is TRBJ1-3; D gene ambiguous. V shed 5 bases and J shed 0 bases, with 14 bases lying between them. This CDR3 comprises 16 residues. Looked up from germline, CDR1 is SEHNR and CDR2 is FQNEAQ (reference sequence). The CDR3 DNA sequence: TGTGCCAGCAGCGCACCCCTACGGGGCTCTGGAAACACCATATATTTT. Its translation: CASSAPLRGSGNTIYF.